The TCR beta chain under discussion was sequenced for a study of blood T cells in healthy people across ages. Germline V lookup: CDR1 SEHNR, CDR2 FQNEAQ (reference sequence). Germline trimming cut 4 bases from V and 8 bases from J; bases unmatched to any gene: 2. This CDR3 has 14 amino acids. Each sample yielded at least 6 micrograms of PBMC total RNA. Combining a sample-barcoded 5' primer with a J-beta primer mix, a second PCR ran for about 6 to 11 cycles. TCRdb called the 5' RACE reads again in MiXCR, with one record for every CDR3 protein. Among 550,000 to 600,000 distinct CDR3 sequences listed, 27% were seen once.

The receptor's source is a woman in her 70s in good health. V and J are TRBV7-9 and TRBJ2-3, with 14 bases fitting TRBD2. Sequenced input: blood. The CDR3 protein is CASSWGLAGVTQYF. The CDR3 DNA is TGTGCCAGCAGCTGGGGACTAGCGGGGGTTACGCAGTATTTT.